The rows below give T cell receptor beta chains drawn from one sample of a study of cytomegalovirus exposure and HLA in healthy donors. Assay used: immunoSEQ multiplex PCR; TCRdb lists only in-frame clones, some missing. The top ten hold approximately 1.2% of the sample, which has 99,000 or so clones, around 74% seen once. The specimen sequenced was PBMCs. Receptors were obtained from a man aged 40-49 years in good health and CMV-seronegative. Both conserved end residues are part of each CDR3. A D gene is named only where the DNA matches it firmly. Expanded clones are given a class, and other clones once, few, many or no size at all.

j_gene	v_gene	d_gene	abundance	CDR3aa	CDR3nt
TRBJ1-1	TRBV6-5	.	.	CASSYSVGVPEAFF	TGTGCCAGCAGTTACTCCGTCGGGGTACCTGAAGCTTTCTTT
TRBJ2-6	TRBV6-1	TRBD2	.	CASSATLGGYVLTF	TGTGCCAGCAGTGCGACACTGGGGGGGTACGTCCTGACTTTC
TRBJ1-1	TRBV5-1	.	.	CASSLSPNGEGAFF	TGCGCCAGCAGCTTGTCCCCCAACGGGGAGGGAGCTTTCTTT
TRBJ2-7	TRBV5-4	TRBD2	once	CASSLRDYSYEQYF	TGTGCCAGCAGCCTCCGGGACTATTCCTACGAGCAGTACTTC
TRBJ2-1	TRBV6-5	TRBD1	few	CASSHQGQGTNEQFF	TGTGCCAGCAGTCACCAGGGACAGGGCACCAATGAGCAGTTCTTC
TRBJ2-7	TRBV5-6	.	.	CASSSPPGRGGYEQYF	TGTGCCAGCAGCTCCCCTCCTGGGCGGGGAGGCTACGAGCAGTACTTC
TRBJ1-5	TRBV5-8	.	.	CASSLRVGPQHF	TGTGCCAGCAGCCTCAGGGTAGGCCCCCAGCATTTT
TRBJ1-5	TRBV11-3	TRBD1	.	CASSLAPGQNQPQHF	TGTGCCAGCAGCTTAGCCCCGGGACAGAATCAGCCCCAGCATTTT
TRBJ1-5	TRBV23-1	TRBD1	.	CASSHLFIGQAFECGNQPQHF	TGCGCCAGCAGTCATTTGTTTATTGGACAGGCCTTCGAATGTGGCAATCAGCCCCAGCATTTT
TRBJ2-1	TRBV6-1	TRBD1	.	CASSSPGQGPNEQFF	TGTGCCAGCAGTTCGCCGGGACAGGGGCCTAATGAGCAGTTCTTC
TRBJ1-2	TRBV19	.	few	CASSIGYREERGYTF	TGTGCCAGTAGTATAGGATATAGGGAGGAGCGTGGCTACACCTTC
TRBJ2-3	TRBV6-5	TRBD2	.	CASWLRGGHRDTQYF	TGTGCCAGCTGGTTGCGGGGGGGCCATAGAGATACGCAGTATTTT
TRBJ1-5	TRBV4-2	TRBD1	.	CASSQDRGSNQPQHF	TGTGCCAGCAGCCAGGACAGGGGTTCCAATCAGCCCCAGCATTTT
TRBJ2-6	TRBV4-3	.	.	CASSPSSDAGANVLTF	TGCGCCAGCAGCCCCTCTAGCGACGCTGGGGCCAACGTCCTGACTTTC
TRBJ1-1	TRBV5-6	.	.	CASSPRGATEAFF	TGTGCCAGCAGCCCCCGGGGGGCCACTGAAGCTTTCTTT
TRBJ1-5	TRBV27	.	.	CASSLSRSNQPQHF	TGTGCCAGCAGTTTATCCCGTAGCAATCAGCCCCAGCATTTT
TRBJ2-1	TRBV27	.	.	CASSVGGSYNEQFF	TGTGCCAGCAGTGTCGGGGGCTCCTACAATGAGCAGTTCTTC
TRBJ1-5	TRBV2	TRBD1	.	CASRRQGVDNQPQHF	TGTGCCAGCAGGAGACAGGGGGTCGACAATCAGCCCCAGCATTTT
TRBJ2-3	TRBV18	TRBD1	once	CASSPGTGWPDTQYF	TGTGCCAGCTCACCCGGGACAGGGTGGCCAGATACGCAGTATTTT
TRBJ1-4	TRBV27	.	.	CASSFGGNEKLFF	TGTGCCAGCAGTTTCGGAGGGAATGAAAAACTGTTTTTT
TRBJ2-1	TRBV18	TRBD2	.	CASSPHPGTSGSNEQFF	TGTGCCAGCTCACCCCACCCGGGGACTAGCGGGAGCAATGAGCAGTTCTTC
TRBJ2-3	TRBV4-3	.	.	CASRQDTVALTDTQYF	TGCGCCAGCAGACAGGATACCGTGGCCCTGACAGATACGCAGTATTTT
TRBJ1-6	TRBV11-3	.	.	CASSPPPTESSYNSPLHF	TGTGCCAGCAGCCCCCCCCCGACAGAGAGTTCCTATAATTCACCCCTCCACTTT
TRBJ2-3	TRBV7-2	.	.	CASSPTSPTQYF	TGTGCCAGCAGCCCAACTAGTCCCACGCAGTATTTT
TRBJ2-3	TRBV4-1	TRBD2	.	CASSQSTSGPRGDTQYF	TGCGCCAGCAGCCAGTCAACTAGCGGGCCCCGGGGAGATACGCAGTATTTT
TRBJ1-1	TRBV19	.	.	CASSIFGWEGNTEAFF	TGTGCCAGTAGTATATTCGGTTGGGAGGGCAACACTGAAGCTTTCTTT
TRBJ2-4	TRBV5-1	TRBD1	.	CASSLEGTGVNIQYF	TGCGCCAGCAGCTTGGAAGGGACAGGGGTGAACATTCAGTACTTC
TRBJ2-7	TRBV19	TRBD1	.	CASSIERDRGYEQYF	TGTGCCAGTAGTATAGAACGGGACAGGGGCTACGAGCAGTACTTC
TRBJ2-5	TRBV6-5	TRBD2	.	CASSYLAGLGETQYF	TGTGCCAGCAGTTACCTAGCGGGACTCGGGGAGACCCAGTACTTC
TRBJ1-2	TRBV7-9	TRBD1	few	CAGYQGAKGYTF	TGTGCCGGATACCAGGGGGCGAAGGGCTACACCTTC
TRBJ2-7	TRBV28	.	.	CASSTASYEQYF	TGTGCCAGCAGTACAGCCTCCTACGAGCAGTACTTC
TRBJ1-2	TRBV6-5	.	.	CASHPGDAYGYTF	TGTGCCAGCCATCCCGGGGATGCCTATGGCTACACCTTC
TRBJ2-7	TRBV19	TRBD2	few	CASSLPQGGGGGEQYF	TGTGCCAGTAGTCTACCCCAGGGCGGGGGAGGCGGAGAGCAGTACTTC
TRBJ2-3	TRBV7-9	TRBD2	.	CASSRTRFTDTQYF	TGTGCCAGCAGCCGGACTAGGTTCACAGATACGCAGTATTTT
TRBJ2-7	TRBV5-1	TRBD2	.	CASSSAAGDSYEQYF	TGCGCCAGCAGCTCTGCTGCGGGGGACTCCTACGAGCAGTACTTC
TRBJ2-2	TRBV4-3	.	.	CASSQGQGTTGELFF	TGCGCCAGCAGCCAAGGTCAGGGGACGACCGGGGAGCTGTTTTTT
TRBJ1-2	TRBV4-3	.	.	CASSQGEGWNGYTF	TGCGCCAGCAGCCAGGGGGAGGGGTGGAATGGCTACACCTTC
TRBJ1-2	TRBV7-3	TRBD1	.	CASSPGQGAGGYTF	TGTGCCAGCAGCCCAGGACAGGGGGCTGGAGGCTACACCTTC
TRBJ1-4	TRBV11-3	TRBD1	few	CASSLAGTGNEKLFF	TGTGCCAGCAGCTTAGCCGGGACAGGGAATGAAAAACTGTTTTTT
TRBJ1-2	TRBV5-6	TRBD1	.	CASSEGQGLNGYTF	TGTGCCAGCAGCGAGGGACAGGGGTTGAATGGCTACACCTTC
TRBJ1-2	TRBV9	.	few	CASSVETDLYGYTF	TGTGCCAGCAGCGTCGAGACAGACCTTTATGGCTACACCTTC
TRBJ2-7	TRBV27	.	once	CASSSVDKRYEQYF	TGTGCCAGCAGTTCCGTGGACAAACGCTACGAGCAGTACTTC
TRBJ1-6	TRBV5-1	.	.	CASSLEQNNSPLHF	TGCGCCAGCAGCTTGGAACAGAATAATTCACCCCTCCACTTT
TRBJ2-7	TRBV6-6	.	.	CASSYARGGFEQYF	TGTGCCAGCAGCTACGCGAGGGGAGGCTTCGAGCAGTACTTC
TRBJ2-3	TRBV27	TRBD2	.	CASSLLLAPSTDTQYF	TGTGCCAGCAGTTTATTACTAGCGCCAAGCACAGATACGCAGTATTTT